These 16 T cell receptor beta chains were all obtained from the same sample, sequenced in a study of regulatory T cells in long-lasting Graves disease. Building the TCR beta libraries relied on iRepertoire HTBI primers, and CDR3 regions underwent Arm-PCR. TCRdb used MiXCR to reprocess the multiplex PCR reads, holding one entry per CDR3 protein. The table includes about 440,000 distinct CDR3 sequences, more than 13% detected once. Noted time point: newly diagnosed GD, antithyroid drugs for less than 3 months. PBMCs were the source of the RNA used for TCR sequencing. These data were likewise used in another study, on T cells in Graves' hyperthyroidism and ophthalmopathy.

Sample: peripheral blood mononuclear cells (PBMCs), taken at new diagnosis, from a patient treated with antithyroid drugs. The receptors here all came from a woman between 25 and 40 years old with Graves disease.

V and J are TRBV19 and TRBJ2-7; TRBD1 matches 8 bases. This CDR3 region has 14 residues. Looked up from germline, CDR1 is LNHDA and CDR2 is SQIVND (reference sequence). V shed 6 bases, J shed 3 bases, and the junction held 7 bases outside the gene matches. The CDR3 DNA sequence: TGTGCCAGTAGCGGAGGACAGGGATTCTACGAGCAGTACTTC. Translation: CASSGGQGFYEQYF.

The CDR3 bases are TGCGCCAGCAGCTTGGGGGGCAGGGTTTCGTCACCCCTCCACTTT. Encoded protein: CASSLGGRVSSPLHF. This chain joins TRBV5-1 and TRBJ1-6; perhaps TRBD1 as D (5 bases). CDR3 length: 15 residues. With 0 bases removed from V and 10 bases from J, the gap between germline ends came to 14 bases. Germline CDR1 reads SGHRS; CDR2 reads YFSETQ.

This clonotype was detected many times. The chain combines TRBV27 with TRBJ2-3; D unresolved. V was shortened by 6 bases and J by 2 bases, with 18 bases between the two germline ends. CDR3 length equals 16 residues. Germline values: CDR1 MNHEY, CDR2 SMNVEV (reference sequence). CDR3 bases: TGTGCCAGCAGACCCGACCTCCAGGCCTACACAGATACGCAGTATTTT. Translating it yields CASRPDLQAYTDTQYF.

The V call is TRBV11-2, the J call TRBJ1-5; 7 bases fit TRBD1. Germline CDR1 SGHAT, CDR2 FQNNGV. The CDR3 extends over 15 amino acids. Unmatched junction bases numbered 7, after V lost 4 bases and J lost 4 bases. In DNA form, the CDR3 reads TGTGCCAGCAGCTCGACAGGGAAGTTGAATCAGCCCCAGCATTTT. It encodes CASSSTGKLNQPQHF.

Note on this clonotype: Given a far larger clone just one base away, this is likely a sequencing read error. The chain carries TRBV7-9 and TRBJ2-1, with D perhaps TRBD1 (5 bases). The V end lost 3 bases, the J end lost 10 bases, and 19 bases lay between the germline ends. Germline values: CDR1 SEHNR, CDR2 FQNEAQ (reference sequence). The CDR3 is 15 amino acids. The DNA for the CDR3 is TGTGCCAGCAGCTTTGGGGTGCGGACAAACTACGAGCAGTTCTTC. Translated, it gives CASSFGVRTNYEQFF.

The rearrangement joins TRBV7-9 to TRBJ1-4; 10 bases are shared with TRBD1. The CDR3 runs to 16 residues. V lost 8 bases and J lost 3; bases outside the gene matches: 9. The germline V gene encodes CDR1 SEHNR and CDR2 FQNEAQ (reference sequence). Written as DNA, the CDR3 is TGTGCCAGCGCAAGAGACGGACAGGGGGCTAATGAAAAACTGTTTTTT. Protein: CASARDGQGANEKLFF.

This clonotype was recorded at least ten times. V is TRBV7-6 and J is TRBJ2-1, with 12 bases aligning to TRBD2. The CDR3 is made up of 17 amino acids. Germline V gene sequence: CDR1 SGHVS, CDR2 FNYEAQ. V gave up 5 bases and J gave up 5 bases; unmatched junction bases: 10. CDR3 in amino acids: CASSRRLAGAGNNEQFF. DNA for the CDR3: TGTGCCAGCAGCCGCAGACTAGCGGGAGCTGGAAACAATGAGCAGTTCTTC.

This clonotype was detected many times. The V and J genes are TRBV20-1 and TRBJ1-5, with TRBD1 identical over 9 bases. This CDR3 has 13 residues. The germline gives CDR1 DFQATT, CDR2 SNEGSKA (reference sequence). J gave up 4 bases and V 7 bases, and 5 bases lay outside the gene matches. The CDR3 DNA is TGCAGTGTCAACGGACAGGGGAATCAGCCCCAGCATTTT. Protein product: CSVNGQGNQPQHF.

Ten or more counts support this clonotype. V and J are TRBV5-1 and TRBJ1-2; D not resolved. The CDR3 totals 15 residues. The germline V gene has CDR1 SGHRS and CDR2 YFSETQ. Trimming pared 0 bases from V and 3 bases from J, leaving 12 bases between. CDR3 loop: CASSLGGSRDYGYTF. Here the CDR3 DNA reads TGCGCCAGCAGCTTGGGAGGGTCAAGGGACTATGGCTACACCTTC.

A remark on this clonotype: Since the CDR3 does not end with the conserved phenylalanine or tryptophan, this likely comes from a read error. The CDR3 nucleotides are TGCAGTGTAGGGGCTTTTAGCTCCTACGAGCAGTACCTC. Translated, it gives CSVGAFSSYEQYL. The chain uses TRBV20-1 and TRBJ2-7, with TRBD1 as a possible D gene (5 bases). Germline V gene lookup returns CDR1 DFQATT and CDR2 SNEGSKA (reference sequence). This CDR3 contains 13 residues. The V end lost 7 bases, the J end lost 0 bases, and 13 bases lay between the germline ends.

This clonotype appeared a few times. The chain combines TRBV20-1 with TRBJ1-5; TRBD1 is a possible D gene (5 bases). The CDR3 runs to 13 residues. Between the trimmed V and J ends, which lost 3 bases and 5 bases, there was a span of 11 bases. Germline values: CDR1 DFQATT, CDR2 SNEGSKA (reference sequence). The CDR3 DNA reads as TGCAGTGCTAGTGGGGGTGACGATCAGCCCCAGCATTTT. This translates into CSASGGDDQPQHF.

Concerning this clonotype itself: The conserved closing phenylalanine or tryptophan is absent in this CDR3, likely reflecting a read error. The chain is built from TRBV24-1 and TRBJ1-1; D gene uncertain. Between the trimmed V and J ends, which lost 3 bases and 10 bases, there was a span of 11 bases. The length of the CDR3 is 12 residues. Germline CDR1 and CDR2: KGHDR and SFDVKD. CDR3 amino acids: CATSDAREVAFL. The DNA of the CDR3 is TGTGCCACCAGTGATGCGCGGGAGGTAGCTTTCCTT.

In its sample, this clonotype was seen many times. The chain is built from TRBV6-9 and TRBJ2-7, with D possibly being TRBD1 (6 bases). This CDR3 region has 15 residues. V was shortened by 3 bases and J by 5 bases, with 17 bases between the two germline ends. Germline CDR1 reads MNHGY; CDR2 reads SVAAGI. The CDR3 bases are TGTGCCAGCAGTTACTCAGACAGGTTGGGGGACGAGCAGTACTTC. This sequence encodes CASSYSDRLGDEQYF.

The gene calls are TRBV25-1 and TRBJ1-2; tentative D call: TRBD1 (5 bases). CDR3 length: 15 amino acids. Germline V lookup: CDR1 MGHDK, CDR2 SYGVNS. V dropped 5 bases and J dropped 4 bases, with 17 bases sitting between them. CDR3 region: CASSRGTGGAYGYTF. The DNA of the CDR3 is TGTGCCAGCAGTCGAGGGACGGGTGGAGCCTATGGCTACACCTTC.

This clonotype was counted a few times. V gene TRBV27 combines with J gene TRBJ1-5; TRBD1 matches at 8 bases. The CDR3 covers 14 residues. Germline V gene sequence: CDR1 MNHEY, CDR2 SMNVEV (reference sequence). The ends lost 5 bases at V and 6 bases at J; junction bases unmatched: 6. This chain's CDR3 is CASSRQGQGQPQHF. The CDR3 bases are TGTGCCAGCAGTAGACAGGGGCAGGGTCAGCCCCAGCATTTT.

CDR3 DNA sequence: TGTGCCAGCAGCCAACTAGCGGGAGGCTCGGGGAATGAGCAGTTCTTC. As protein: CASSQLAGGSGNEQFF. V gene TRBV27 combines with J gene TRBJ2-1, with 12 bases aligning to TRBD2. The ends lost 6 bases at V and 7 bases at J; junction bases unmatched: 10. CDR1 is MNHEY, CDR2 SMNVEV, per germline (reference sequence). This CDR3 has 16 amino acids.